This TCR beta chain was documented in a study of blood T cells in healthy people across ages. Study outcomes and limitations: The recorded TCR beta diversity per million T cells decreased in a roughly linear manner with age. Estimates drawn from one million T cells were deemed to understate diversity. Donors of long life had a larger count of naive CD4+ cells and greater diversity than aged donors.

For this clonotype: Its antigen is currently unknown.

In germline, CDR1 is DFQATT, CDR2 SNEGSKA (reference sequence). Trimming took 1 base from V and 3 from J; bases not matched to a gene: 5. The CDR3 runs to 14 residues. Next came a second PCR, run for about 7 to 12 cycles, which used a sample-barcoded 5' primer along with a J-beta primer mix. At least 2.5 million CDR3-containing paired-end reads were obtained per sample. MiXCR, run by TCRdb on the 5' RACE reads, gives a single entry per CDR3 protein. Of about 1,400,000 distinct CDR3 sequences in the sample, roughly 40% were seen once. The specimen was blood. This receptor was identified in a woman aged 18-30 years in good health. The V call is TRBV20-1, the J call TRBJ2-5; 7 bases map to TRBD1. The CDR3 DNA reads TGCAGTGCTAGAGGCAACACAGGGGAAGAGACCCAGTACTTC. Encoded protein: CSARGNTGEETQYF.